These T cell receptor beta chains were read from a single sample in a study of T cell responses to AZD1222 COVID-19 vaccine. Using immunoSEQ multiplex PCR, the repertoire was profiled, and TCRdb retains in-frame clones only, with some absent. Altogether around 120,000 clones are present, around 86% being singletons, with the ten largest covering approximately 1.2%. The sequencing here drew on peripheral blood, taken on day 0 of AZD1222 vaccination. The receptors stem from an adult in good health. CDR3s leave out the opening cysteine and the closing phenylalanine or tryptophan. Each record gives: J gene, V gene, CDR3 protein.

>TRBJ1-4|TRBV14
ASSQVGGAWAEKLF
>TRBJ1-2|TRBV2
ACQLTGGQGYT
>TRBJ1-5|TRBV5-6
ASSLFHLDNQPQH
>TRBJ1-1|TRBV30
ALLVMNTEAF
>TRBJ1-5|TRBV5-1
ASSLGQNQPQH
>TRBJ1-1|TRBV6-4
ASKFMENTEAF
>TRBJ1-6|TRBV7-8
ASSLGVSYNSPLH
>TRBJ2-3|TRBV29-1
SVEGGAIYADTQY
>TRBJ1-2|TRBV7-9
ASSLDATSYGYT
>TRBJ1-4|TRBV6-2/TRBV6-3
ASSSHTTNEKLF
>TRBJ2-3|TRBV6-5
ASSWDGGTDTQY
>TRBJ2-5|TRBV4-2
ASSQAGGETQY
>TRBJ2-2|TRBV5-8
ASSFQGIAGELF
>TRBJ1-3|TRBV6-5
ASRLTWAAGNTIY
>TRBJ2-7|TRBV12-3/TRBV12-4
ASSFLGSYEQY
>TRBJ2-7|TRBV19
ASSPLLRLKTYEQY
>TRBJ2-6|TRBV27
ASSSRGVLT
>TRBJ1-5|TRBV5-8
ASHLGGATNQPQH
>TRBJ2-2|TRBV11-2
ASRSPRGAGELF
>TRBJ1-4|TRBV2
ASSAGTHEKLF
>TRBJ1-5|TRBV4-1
ASSQELSRQPQH
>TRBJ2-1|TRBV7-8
ASSLVVINEQF
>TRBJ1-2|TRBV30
AWSWGGLYGYT
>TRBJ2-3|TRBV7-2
ASRSGSDTQY
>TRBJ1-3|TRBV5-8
ASRREFSGNTIY
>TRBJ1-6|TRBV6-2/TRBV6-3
ASSRDRGNSPLH
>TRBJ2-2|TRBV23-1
ASSQSKAPGQGITGELF
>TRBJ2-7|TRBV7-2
ASSLSGNYEQY
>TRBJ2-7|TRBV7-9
ASSLEGLAYEQY
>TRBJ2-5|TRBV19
ASSIGQGTETQY
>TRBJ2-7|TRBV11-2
ASSFQAGYEQY
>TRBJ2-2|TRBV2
ASRTGERIGTGELF
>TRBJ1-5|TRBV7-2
ASSLAGKGVNQPQH
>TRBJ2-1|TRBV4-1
ASSQVAGGRYNEQF
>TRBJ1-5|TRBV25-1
ASSATGWHQPQH
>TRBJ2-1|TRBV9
ASSSGGPYNEQF
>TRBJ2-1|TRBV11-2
ASTPTSAYNEQF
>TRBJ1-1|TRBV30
AWSELVTSEAF
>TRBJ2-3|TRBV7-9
ASSGGGNTDTQY
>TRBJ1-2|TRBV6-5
ASSRGADHGYT
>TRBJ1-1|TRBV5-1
ASTLAATNTEAF
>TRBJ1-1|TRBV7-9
ASSLGREGPAF
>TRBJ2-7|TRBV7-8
ASSPHTGPPWEQY
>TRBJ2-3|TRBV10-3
AIATPPGGGTDTQY
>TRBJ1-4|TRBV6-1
ASSGDRGKISVANEKLF
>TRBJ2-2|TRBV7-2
ASSLAGGTTSTGELF
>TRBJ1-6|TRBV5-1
ASSLGGRRNSPLH
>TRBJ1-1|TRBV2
ASGEYTEAF
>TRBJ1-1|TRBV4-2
ASSQALAGDTEAF